The 26 T cell receptor beta chains below come from one sample, sequenced in a study of T cell changes during pregnancy in multiple sclerosis. Sequencing used immunoSEQ multiplex PCR; TCRdb keeps in-frame clones, though not all of them. Here the sample spans approximately 48,000 clones, 94% being singletons. The specimen comprised CD4+ T cells from peripheral blood mononuclear cells, sampled in the second trimester of pregnancy. Receptors were obtained from a female donor with multiple sclerosis, enrolled in a pregnancy study.

The CDR3 reads CAISELGTGSEAFF. The CDR3 coding sequence is TGTGCCATCAGTGAGTTGGGGACAGGGAGTGAAGCTTTCTTT. V and J are TRBV10-3 and TRBJ1-1; 9 positions match TRBD1. Germline V gives CDR1 ENHRY, CDR2 SYGVKD. The CDR3 length is 14 residues. J was trimmed by 7 bases and V by 1 base; bases with no gene match: 4.

The chain is built from TRBV7-9 and TRBJ2-2; the match to TRBD1 covers 8 bases. The J segment lost 7 bases and the V segment lost 3 bases, leaving 4 bases of the junction unmatched. This CDR3 contains 14 residues. Germline assignment: CDR1 SEHNR and CDR2 FQNEAQ (reference sequence). The CDR3 region is CASSLGQALGELFF. The CDR3 DNA sequence: TGTGCCAGCAGCTTGGGACAGGCGCTCGGGGAGCTGTTTTTT.

J is TRBJ2-3 and V is TRBV7-9; D possibly corresponds to TRBD2 (6 bases). Trimming took off 10 bases at V and 3 bases at J, with 11 bases between the two ends. The germline V gene has CDR1 SEHNR and CDR2 FQNEAQ (reference sequence). CDR3 length: 12 residues. For the CDR3, the DNA is TGTGCCATTCGGACTAATACAGATACGCAGTATTTT. As protein: CAIRTNTDTQYF.

The chain employs TRBV6-1 and TRBJ2-7; 8 bases agree with TRBD1. The CDR3 totals 15 residues. CDR1 and CDR2 (germline): MNHNS, SASEGT. V dropped 4 bases and J dropped 3; count of bases not matched to a gene: 8. In DNA, the CDR3 is TGTGCCAGCAGTGCCGACAGGGGTCCTGTCTACGAGCAGTACTTC. It codes for CASSADRGPVYEQYF.

The chain links TRBV18 to TRBJ1-6, with 9 bases that match TRBD1. Germline loops: CDR1 KGHSH, CDR2 LQKENI. This CDR3 contains 18 residues. Trimming cost V 3 bases and J 7 bases; bases outside gene matches: 13. CDR3 nucleotides: TGTGCCAGCTCACCCTTTCCAACCGGGACAGGGCCCAATTCACCCCTCCACTTT. Translating gives CASSPFPTGTGPNSPLHF.

V and J are TRBV4-3 and TRBJ2-3; 11 positions match TRBD2. V trimming: 0 bases; J trimming: 5 bases; junction bases outside the gene matches: 7. Looked up from germline, CDR1 is LGHNA and CDR2 is YSLEER. CDR3 length equals 17 residues. CDR3 nucleotide sequence: TGCGCCAGCAGCCAAGAAAAGGAGGGACTAGCGGAAGATACGCAGTATTTT. It is translated as CASSQEKEGLAEDTQYF.

The count of this clone is one. V gene TRBV6-6 combines with J gene TRBJ2-7; 13 bases agree with TRBD2. The trim removed 6 bases at V and 6 bases at J, leaving 5 bases unmatched. This CDR3 spans 14 amino acids. The germline V gene encodes CDR1 MNHNY and CDR2 SVGAGI (reference sequence). CDR3 sequence: CASSELAGGREQYF. CDR3 nucleotides: TGTGCCAGCAGCGAACTAGCGGGGGGGCGCGAGCAGTACTTC.

The V call is TRBV5-4, the J call TRBJ1-2; D not certain. The CDR3 extends over 11 amino acids. V lost 2 bases to trimming and J lost 6 bases, with 5 bases between them. Germline CDR1 reads SGHNT; CDR2 reads YYREEE (reference sequence). In DNA form, the CDR3 reads TGTGCCAGCAGCTTTCGGGATGGCTACACCTTC. This translates into CASSFRDGYTF.

The chain carries TRBV5-6 and TRBJ1-1, with unresolved D. CDR3 length equals 14 residues. Germline V lookup: CDR1 SGHDT, CDR2 YYEEEE. The germline V and J ends were trimmed by 0 bases and 3 bases, with 9 bases remaining between them. The CDR3 region is CASSLVARDTEAFF. The CDR3 nucleotides read TGTGCCAGCAGCTTGGTTGCGCGGGACACTGAAGCTTTCTTT.

V gene TRBV5-5 combines with J gene TRBJ1-2; D not resolved. The CDR3 is 13 residues long. V lost 2 bases, J lost 8 bases, and 13 bases lay in between. Germline CDR1 SGHKS, CDR2 YYEKEE (reference sequence). The CDR3 coding sequence is TGTGCCAGCAGCTTCGCGCAGGAGGGAGGCTACACCTTC. This gives the protein CASSFAQEGGYTF.

On this clone: The germline gene is not matched at one end of the junction; a read error may be the cause. The chain uses TRBV15 and TRBJ2-7; D call uncertain. Germline lookup yields CDR1 LNHNV and CDR2 YYDKDF (reference sequence). CDR3 size: 12 residues. The CDR3 DNA follows: TGTGCCACCAGCGGAGACGCCTACGAGCAGTACTTC. As protein: CATSGDAYEQYF.

The genes are TRBV9 and TRBJ2-7, with D possibly matching TRBD1 (6 bases). Germline-derived CDR1 and CDR2 are SGDLS and YYNGEE. This CDR3 spans 17 amino acids. V lost 2 bases, J lost 2 bases, and 20 bases lay in between. The CDR3 sequence: CASSVQRGRPSAYEQYF. The CDR3 nucleotides read TGTGCCAGCAGCGTTCAGAGGGGGAGACCTTCTGCCTACGAGCAGTACTTC.

The chain links TRBV2 to TRBJ2-5; 7 nucleotides line up with TRBD1. This CDR3 has 16 residues. V lost 6 bases, J lost 2 bases, and 12 bases stayed unmatched. Germline V gives CDR1 SNHLY, CDR2 FYNNEI. CDR3 bases: TGTGCCAGCAGGGTAGTCGACAGGGCATCACAAGAGACCCAGTACTTC. It specifies CASRVVDRASQETQYF.

To note about this clone: An end of the junction differs from the germline gene, which may be a read error. The rearrangement links TRBV28 to TRBJ1-5; unclear D gene. The CDR3 spans 13 residues. Germline-derived CDR1 and CDR2 are MDHEN and SYDVKM. CDR3 in DNA: TGTACCAGCATTCGTAATCCTTATCAGCCCCAGCATTTT. Protein product: CTSIRNPYQPQHF.

V gene TRBV2 combines with J gene TRBJ2-1, with D unresolved. CDR1 and CDR2 (germline): SNHLY, FYNNEI. The CDR3 contains 14 residues. Between the trimmed V and J ends, which lost 9 bases and 5 bases, there was a span of 17 bases. The CDR3 loop is CASSTTLGHNEQFF. CDR3 coding DNA: TGTGCCAGTTCGACCACTCTGGGCCACAATGAGCAGTTCTTC. The whole variable domain, remainder taken from reference TRBV2 and TRBJ2-1, is EPEVTQTPSHQVTQMGQEVILRCVPISNHLYFYWYRQILGQKVEFLVSFYNNEISEKSEIFDDQFSVERPDGSNFTLKIRSTKLEDSAMYFCASSTTLGHNEQFFGPGTRLTVL.

The gene calls are TRBV14 and TRBJ1-1, with 8 bases fitting TRBD1. This CDR3 is 15 amino acids long. From germline, CDR1 is SGHDN and CDR2 FVKESK. Trimming cost V 2 bases and J 1 base; bases outside gene matches: 3. Here the CDR3 reads CASSQRTGRNTEAFF. In DNA, the CDR3 is TGTGCCAGCAGCCAAAGGACAGGGAGGAACACTGAAGCTTTCTTT. The whole variable domain, remainder taken from reference TRBV14 and TRBJ1-1, is EAGVTQFPSHSVIEKGQTVTLRCDPISGHDNLYWYRRVMGKEIKFLLHFVKESKQDESGMPNNRFLAERTGGTYSTLKVQPAELEDSGVYFCASSQRTGRNTEAFFGQGTRLTVV.

This chain links TRBV7-2 with TRBJ1-2, with D perhaps matching TRBD1 (6 bases). Germline loops: CDR1 SGHTA, CDR2 FQGNSA. Trimming removed 1 base at V and 3 bases at J, with 12 bases between. The CDR3 has 15 residues. This chain's CDR3 is CASSLEQGVDYGYTF. The CDR3, as DNA: TGTGCCAGCAGCTTAGAACAGGGAGTGGACTATGGCTACACCTTC. The variable domain in full, with the rest retrieved from reference TRBV7-2 and TRBJ1-2, is GAGVSQSPSNKVTEKGKDVELRCDPISGHTALYWYRQSLGQGLEFLIYFQGNSAPDKSGLPSDRFSAERTGGSVSTLTIQRTQQEDSAVYLCASSLEQGVDYGYTFGSGTRLTVV.

The chain uses TRBV14 and TRBJ2-2; 13 positions agree with TRBD2. With V trimmed by 0 bases and J by 1 base, 8 bases remained unmatched. The length of the CDR3 is 20 residues. Germline V CDR1 and CDR2: SGHDN, FVKESK. Here the CDR3 DNA reads TGTGCCAGCAGCCAAGAGTACCGACTAGCGGGGGGTCAGAACACCGGGGAGCTGTTTTTT. It yields the protein CASSQEYRLAGGQNTGELFF.

CDR3 amino acids: CASSLEGGFPYEQYF. The CDR3 DNA reads as TGTGCCAGCAGCTTAGAAGGGGGCTTTCCCTACGAGCAGTACTTC. The genes are TRBV7-9 and TRBJ2-7; 7 bases agree with TRBD1. The CDR3 is made up of 15 amino acids. Trimming cost V 1 base and J 2 bases; bases outside gene matches: 5. CDR1 and CDR2 from the germline V gene are SEHNR and FQNEAQ (reference sequence).

The J gene is TRBJ1-4, the V gene TRBV9, with 9 bases that match TRBD1. The CDR3 length is 14 residues. Germline trimming cut 4 bases from V and 8 bases from J; bases unmatched to any gene: 6. Looked up from germline, CDR1 is SGDLS and CDR2 is YYNGEE. CDR3 in DNA: TGTGCCAGCAGCCAGGGACAGGGACGCGAAAAACTGTTTTTT. Its translation: CASSQGQGREKLFF.

The gene calls are TRBV4-1 and TRBJ1-2; D uncertain. Germline V CDR1 and CDR2: MGHRA, YSYEKL. Trimming cost V 0 bases and J 4 bases, with 15 bases left between them. There are 16 residues in the CDR3. The CDR3 sequence: CASSQDERLGGYGYTF. The DNA of the CDR3 is TGCGCCAGCAGCCAAGATGAGCGATTAGGTGGCTATGGCTACACCTTC.

The J gene is TRBJ1-1, the V gene TRBV19, with D possibly being TRBD1 (5 bases). Germline assignment: CDR1 LNHDA and CDR2 SQIVND (reference sequence). The CDR3 extends over 13 amino acids. Trimming stripped 5 bases from V and 1 base from J, with 8 bases between. CDR3 DNA: TGTGCCAGTAGTGACAGACCGAACACTGAAGCTTTCTTT. Translation gives CASSDRPNTEAFF.

This sequence joins TRBV9 and TRBJ1-3; 10 nucleotides agree with TRBD1. The trim removed 0 bases at V and 9 bases at J, leaving 3 bases unmatched. CDR3 length: 14 amino acids. Germline-derived CDR1 and CDR2 are SGDLS and YYNGEE. The CDR3 DNA is TGTGCCAGCAGCGTAGGGGACAGGGGTGGCACCATATATTTT. Amino acid sequence: CASSVGDRGGTIYF.

The chain has TRBV27 and TRBJ1-2, with 10 bases aligning to TRBD1. The V gene end was trimmed by 6 bases and the J gene end by 6 bases; junction bases not matched to a gene: 7. There are 14 residues in the CDR3. Germline-derived CDR1 and CDR2 are MNHEY and SMNVEV (reference sequence). The CDR3 region has the DNA TGTGCCAGCAGCTCCCGGGACAGGGGACATGGCTACACCTTC. Residues: CASSSRDRGHGYTF.

The J gene is TRBJ2-5, the V gene TRBV6-5; 8 bases map to TRBD1. Per germline, CDR1 MNHEY and CDR2 SVGAGI. The CDR3 has 14 amino acids. V trimming: 5 bases; J trimming: 4 bases; junction bases outside the gene matches: 6. CDR3 DNA sequence: TGTGCCAGCAGTCTGGACAGGGCGCGAGAGACCCAGTACTTC. Its protein product is CASSLDRARETQYF.

The chain carries TRBV21-1 and TRBJ2-7; the DNA was not used to check the table's D call, TRBD1. TRBV21-1 is marked as a pseudogene. The CDR3 has 11 amino acids. This chain's CDR3 is CASPTEYEQYF. The CDR3 nucleotides read TGTGCCAGTCCTACAGAGTACGAGCAGTACTTC.